What follows is one TCR beta chain and its context. The antigen is not known. The data were obtained in a study of Ad26.COV2.S vaccination and SARS-CoV-2 variants. The CDR3 totals 15 residues. Germline V CDR1 and CDR2: SGHAT, FQNNGV. Losses at the gene ends were 6 bases for V and 9 bases for J; bases not matched to a gene: 11. Measured with immunoSEQ multiplex PCR; TCRdb has only the in-frame clones, and not every one. The sample records roughly 510,000 clones, approximately 90% being singletons. As for treatment: roughly 19 received Ad26.COV2.S at low or high dose, single or two shots; about 5 received placebo; per-sample allocation not given. At day 63 after the first vaccine or placebo injection, samples were drawn. The donor was a Boston adult aged 18-55 years. General study results and limits: Following vaccination, spike-specific CD8+ and CD4+ T cell responses reportedly exhibited substantial breadth.

The TCR sequence derives from a person aged 18-65 years who received the Ad26.COV2.S COVID-19 vaccine or a placebo. The V call is TRBV11-2, the J call TRBJ2-1; TRBD2 matches 10 bases. The source was peripheral blood, collected in a trial of Ad26.COV2.S vaccine versus placebo. The CDR3 DNA reads TGTGCCAGCAGAGGACTAGCGGATCGAGGGGGTGAGCAGTTCTTC. Translated: CASRGLADRGGEQFF. The full variable domain, its missing parts supplied by reference TRBV11-2 and TRBJ2-1, is EAGVAQSPRYKIIEKRQSVAFWCNPISGHATLYWYQQILGQGPKLLIQFQNNGVVDDSQLPKDRFSAERLKGVDSTLKIQPAKLEDSAVYLCASRGLADRGGEQFFGPGTRLTVL.